These T cell receptor beta chains were read from a single sample in a study of shared clonotypes between healthy human individuals. Generated by immunoSEQ multiplex PCR, the TCRdb table keeps only in-frame clones and is missing some. The sample shows about 1 million clones, about 75% of them seen only once. Source material: memory CD4+ T cells sorted from blood. These receptors originate from a young man in good health. The CDR3 runs from the conserved cysteine through the conserved F or W. Fields, in order: V gene, D gene, J gene, CDR3 length, clone size, CDR3 protein, CDR3 DNA. D genes are given only for firm matches. Clone size is stated in some rows and not others, as once, few, many or a class when expanded.

TRBV27	TRBD1	TRBJ2-3	17	NA	CASSSRFMRQGTDTQYF	TGTGCCAGCAGTTCCCGGTTTATGCGACAGGGGACAGATACGCAGTATTTT
TRBV5-1	NA	TRBJ1-3	14	few	CASSLSLSGNTIYF	TGCGCCAGCAGCTTGAGCTTGTCTGGAAACACCATATATTTT
TRBV6-1	NA	TRBJ2-4	18	NA	CASSEAGGTARAKNIQYF	TGTGCCAGCAGTGAAGCGGGTGGAACAGCGAGAGCCAAAAACATTCAGTACTTC
TRBV5-1	NA	TRBJ2-7	15	NA	CASSLGGSGNYEQYF	TGCGCCAGCAGCTTGGGTGGCAGTGGGAACTACGAGCAGTACTTC
TRBV6-6	TRBD1	TRBJ1-2	11	NA	CASSTKGASYF	TGTGCCAGCAGTACGAAGGGGGCCTCCTACTTC
TRBV4-1	NA	TRBJ1-2	17	NA	CASSPRDRSSLEYGYTF	TGCGCCAGCAGCCCACGGGACCGAAGCTCTTTAGAATATGGCTACACCTTC
TRBV28	TRBD1	TRBJ1-5	14	few	CASSLTGGNQPQHF	TGTGCCAGCAGTTTAACAGGGGGCAATCAGCCCCAGCATTTT
TRBV7-2	TRBD1	TRBJ2-5	15	few	CASSLGDRDQETQYF	TGTGCCAGCAGCTTAGGGGACAGGGACCAAGAGACCCAGTACTTC
TRBV10-3	TRBD1	TRBJ2-7	14	NA	CAISRTGENFEQYF	TGTGCCATCAGTCGGACAGGGGAAAATTTCGAGCAGTACTTC
TRBV10-2	NA	TRBJ1-3	13	NA	CASMTPNGNTIYF	TGCGCCAGCATGACGCCAAATGGAAACACCATATATTTT
TRBV6-5	NA	TRBJ2-6	13	NA	CASSKGGANVLTF	TGTGCCAGCAGTAAGGGGGGGGCCAACGTCCTGACTTTC
TRBV28	TRBD2	TRBJ2-3	16	few	CASSPQRGAFTDTQYF	TGTGCCAGCAGTCCTCAGCGGGGGGCCTTCACAGATACGCAGTATTTT
TRBV7-2	NA	TRBJ2-1	15	NA	CASSLAGSSYNEQFF	TGTGCCAGCAGCTTAGCAGGGAGCTCCTACAATGAGCAGTTCTTC
TRBV2	TRBD2	TRBJ2-1	15	NA	CASSEVSGGANEQFF	TGTGCCAGCAGTGAAGTTAGCGGGGGGGCAAATGAGCAGTTCTTC
TRBV28	TRBD1	TRBJ2-7	16	NA	CASSSPNTGGAYEQYF	TGTGCCAGCAGTTCACCCAACACAGGGGGAGCATACGAGCAGTACTTC
TRBV2	NA	TRBJ1-1	14	NA	CASSEVGAGTEAFF	TGTGCCAGCAGTGAGGTGGGAGCGGGCACTGAAGCTTTCTTT
TRBV5-4	TRBD1	TRBJ2-5	14	NA	CASSLLTGRETQYF	TGTGCCAGCAGCTTGCTGACAGGGCGAGAGACCCAGTACTTC
TRBV6-1	NA	TRBJ1-5	15	NA	CASIGGGYSNQPQHF	TGTGCCAGCATCGGGGGCGGTTATAGCAATCAGCCCCAGCATTTT
TRBV30	TRBD1	TRBJ1-1	9	few	CAPTGWAFF	TGTGCCCCGACAGGGTGGGCTTTCTTT
TRBV19	NA	TRBJ1-5	15	once	CASSMGDSSNQPQHF	TGTGCCAGTAGTATGGGAGACAGTAGCAATCAGCCCCAGCATTTT
TRBV2	TRBD2	TRBJ2-3	15	NA	CASTAEAGGTDTQYF	TGTGCCAGCACGGCTGAAGCGGGAGGCACAGATACGCAGTATTTT
TRBV5-1	NA	TRBJ2-7	14	few	CASSLLGLDYEQYF	TGCGCCAGCAGCTTACTAGGTCTCGACTACGAGCAGTACTTC
TRBV4-2	NA	TRBJ1-1	14	NA	CASSQGQMNTEAFF	TGTGCCAGCAGCCAAGGGCAAATGAACACTGAAGCTTTCTTT
TRBV4-2	NA	TRBJ1-6	14	NA	CASSRSSYNSPLHF	TGTGCCAGCAGCCGCAGCTCCTATAATTCACCCCTCCACTTT
TRBV29-1	NA	TRBJ2-7	14	few	CSVAGKLGTSEQYF	TGCAGCGTCGCAGGGAAGTTAGGAACTAGCGAGCAGTACTTC
TRBV5-1	NA	TRBJ2-3	14	NA	CASSRGPSSDTQYF	TGCGCCAGCAGTAGGGGTCCCTCCTCAGATACGCAGTATTTT
TRBV2	TRBD1	TRBJ1-2	14	NA	CASGLTGFPDGYTF	TGTGCCAGCGGCCTGACAGGGTTTCCAGACGGCTACACCTTC
TRBV6-1	NA	TRBJ1-5	15	NA	CASSLTGQLFQPQHF	TGTGCCAGCAGTCTAACCGGACAGTTATTCCAGCCCCAGCATTTT
TRBV7-6	NA	TRBJ1-4	15	few	CASSLGDTRNEKLFF	TGTGCCAGCAGCTTAGGTGACACTCGGAATGAAAAACTGTTTTTT
TRBV19	TRBD2	TRBJ2-7	15	NA	CASSKTSGFVYEQYF	TGTGCCAGTTCCAAGACTAGCGGGTTCGTCTACGAGCAGTACTTC
TRBV15	NA	TRBJ2-7	13	NA	CATSRDLVYEQYF	TGTGCCACCAGCAGAGATTTGGTTTACGAGCAGTACTTC
TRBV5-4	TRBD1	TRBJ2-7	13	NA	CASSPDRGNEQYF	TGTGCCAGCAGCCCGGACAGGGGCAACGAGCAGTACTTC
TRBV30	NA	TRBJ2-7	12	few	CAWSRSYWEQYF	TGTGCCTGGAGTCGATCCTATTGGGAGCAGTACTTC
TRBV10-2	NA	TRBJ1-1	13	few	CASNGHWNTEAFF	TGCGCCAGCAACGGACACTGGAACACTGAAGCTTTCTTT
TRBV14	TRBD1	TRBJ2-1	15	NA	CASSHGPGTGYEQFF	TGTGCCAGCAGCCACGGTCCCGGGACAGGGTATGAGCAGTTCTTC
TRBV5-6	TRBD1	TRBJ2-4	14	NA	CASSPGQGRNIQYF	TGTGCCAGCAGCCCGGGACAGGGGCGAAACATTCAGTACTTC
TRBV5-4	NA	TRBJ1-2	14	NA	CASSPQVNPYGYTF	TGTGCCAGCAGCCCACAGGTTAACCCCTATGGCTACACCTTC